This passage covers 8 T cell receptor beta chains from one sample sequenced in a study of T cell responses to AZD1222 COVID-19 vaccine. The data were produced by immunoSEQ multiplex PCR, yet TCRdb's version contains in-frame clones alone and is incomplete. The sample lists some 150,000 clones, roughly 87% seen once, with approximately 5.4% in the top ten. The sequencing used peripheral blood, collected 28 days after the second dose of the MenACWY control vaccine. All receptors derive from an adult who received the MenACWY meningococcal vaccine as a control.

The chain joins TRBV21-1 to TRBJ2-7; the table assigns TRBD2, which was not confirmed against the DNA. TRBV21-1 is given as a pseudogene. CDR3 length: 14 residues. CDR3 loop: CATPLVGGVEEQYF. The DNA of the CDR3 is TGTGCCACCCCATTGGTGGGAGGGGTCGAGGAGCAGTACTTC.

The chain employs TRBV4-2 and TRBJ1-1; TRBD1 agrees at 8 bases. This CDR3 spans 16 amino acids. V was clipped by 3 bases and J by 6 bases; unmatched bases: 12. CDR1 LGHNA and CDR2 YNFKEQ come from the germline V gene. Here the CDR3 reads CASSQYLQGEDSEAFF. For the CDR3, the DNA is TGTGCCAGCAGCCAGTACCTACAGGGGGAAGACTCTGAAGCTTTCTTT.

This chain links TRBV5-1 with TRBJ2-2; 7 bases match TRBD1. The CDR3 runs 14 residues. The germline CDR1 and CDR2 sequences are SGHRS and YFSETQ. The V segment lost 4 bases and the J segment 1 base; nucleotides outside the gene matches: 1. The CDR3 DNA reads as TGCGCCAGCAGCCGGGACAGGAACACCGGGGAGCTGTTTTTT. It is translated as CASSRDRNTGELFF. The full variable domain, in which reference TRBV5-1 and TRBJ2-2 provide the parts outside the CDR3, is KAGVTQTPRYLIKTRGQQVTLSCSPISGHRSVSWYQQTPGQGLQFLFEYFSETQRNKGNFPGRFSGRQFSNSRSEMNVSTLELGDSALYLCASSRDRNTGELFFGEGSRLTVL.

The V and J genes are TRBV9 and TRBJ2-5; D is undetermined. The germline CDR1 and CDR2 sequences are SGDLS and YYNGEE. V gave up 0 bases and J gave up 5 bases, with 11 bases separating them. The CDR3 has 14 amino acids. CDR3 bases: TGTGCCAGCAGCGTAGACTCAAGGACGGAGACCCAGTACTTC. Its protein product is CASSVDSRTETQYF. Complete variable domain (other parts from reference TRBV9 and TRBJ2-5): DSGVTQTPKHLITATGQRVTLRCSPRSGDLSVYWYQQSLDQGLQFLIQYYNGEERAKGNILERFSAQQFPDLHSELNLSSLELGDSALYFCASSVDSRTETQYFGPGTRLLVL.

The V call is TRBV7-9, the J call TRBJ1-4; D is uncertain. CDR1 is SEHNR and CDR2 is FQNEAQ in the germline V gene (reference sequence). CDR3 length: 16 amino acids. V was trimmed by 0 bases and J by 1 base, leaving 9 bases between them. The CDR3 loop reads CASSLASGRTNEKLFF. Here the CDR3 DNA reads TGTGCCAGCAGCTTAGCCTCGGGAAGAACTAATGAAAAACTGTTTTTT.

The CDR3 sequence: CASSGLAALSYEQYF. The CDR3 nucleotides read TGTGCCAGCAGTGGACTAGCGGCCCTCTCCTACGAGCAGTACTTC. The J gene is TRBJ2-7, the V gene TRBV2; 9 bases map to TRBD2. Trimming cost V 4 bases and J 0 bases; bases outside gene matches: 4. Germline CDR1 reads SNHLY; CDR2 reads FYNNEI. This CDR3 is built from 15 residues.

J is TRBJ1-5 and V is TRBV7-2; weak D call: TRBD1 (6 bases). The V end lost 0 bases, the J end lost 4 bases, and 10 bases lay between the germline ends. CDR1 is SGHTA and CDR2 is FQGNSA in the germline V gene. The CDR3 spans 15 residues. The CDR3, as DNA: TGTGCCAGCAGCTTAGCTAGGGGGGAAAATCAGCCCCAGCATTTT. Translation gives CASSLARGENQPQHF.

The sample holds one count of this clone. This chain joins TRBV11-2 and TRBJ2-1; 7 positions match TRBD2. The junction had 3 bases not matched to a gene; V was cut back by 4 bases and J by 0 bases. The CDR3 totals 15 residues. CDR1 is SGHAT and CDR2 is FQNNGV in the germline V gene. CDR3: CASSSQRGSYNEQFF. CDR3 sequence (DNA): TGTGCCAGCAGCTCCCAGCGGGGCTCCTACAATGAGCAGTTCTTC. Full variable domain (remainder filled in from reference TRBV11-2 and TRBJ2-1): EAGVAQSPRYKIIEKRQSVAFWCNPISGHATLYWYQQILGQGPKLLIQFQNNGVVDDSQLPKDRFSAERLKGVDSTLKIQPAKLEDSAVYLCASSSQRGSYNEQFFGPGTRLTVL.